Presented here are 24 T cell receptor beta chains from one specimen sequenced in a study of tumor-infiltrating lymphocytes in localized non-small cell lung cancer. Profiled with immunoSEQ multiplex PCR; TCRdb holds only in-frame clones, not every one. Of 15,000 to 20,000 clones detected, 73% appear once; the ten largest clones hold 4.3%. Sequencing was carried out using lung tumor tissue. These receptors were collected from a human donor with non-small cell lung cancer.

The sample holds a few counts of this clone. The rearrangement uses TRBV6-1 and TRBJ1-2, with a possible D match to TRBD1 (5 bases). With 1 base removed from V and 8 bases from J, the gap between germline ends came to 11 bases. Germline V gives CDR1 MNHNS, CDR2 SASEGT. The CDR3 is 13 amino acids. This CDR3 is CASSEVGRGGYTF. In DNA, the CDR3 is TGTGCCAGCAGTGAAGTAGGTCGGGGCGGCTACACCTTC.

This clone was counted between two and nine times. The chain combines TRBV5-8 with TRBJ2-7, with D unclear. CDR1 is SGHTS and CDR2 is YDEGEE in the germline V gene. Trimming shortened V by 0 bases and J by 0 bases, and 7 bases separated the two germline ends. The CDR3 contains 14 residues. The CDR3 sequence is CASSLGSSSYEQYF. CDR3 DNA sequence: TGTGCCAGCAGCTTGGGATCTAGCTCCTACGAGCAGTACTTC.

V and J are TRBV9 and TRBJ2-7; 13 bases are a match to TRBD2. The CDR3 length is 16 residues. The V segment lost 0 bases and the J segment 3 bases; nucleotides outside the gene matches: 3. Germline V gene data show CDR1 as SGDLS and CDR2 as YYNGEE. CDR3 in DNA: TGTGCCAGCAGCGTAGGCGGGACTAGCGGGAACTACGAGCAGTACTTC. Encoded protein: CASSVGGTSGNYEQYF.

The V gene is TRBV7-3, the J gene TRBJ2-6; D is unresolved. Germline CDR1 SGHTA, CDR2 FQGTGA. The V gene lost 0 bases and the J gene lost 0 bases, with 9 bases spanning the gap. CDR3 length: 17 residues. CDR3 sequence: CASSLTFSYSGANVLTF. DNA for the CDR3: TGTGCCAGCAGCTTAACGTTCTCCTACTCTGGGGCCAACGTCCTGACTTTC.

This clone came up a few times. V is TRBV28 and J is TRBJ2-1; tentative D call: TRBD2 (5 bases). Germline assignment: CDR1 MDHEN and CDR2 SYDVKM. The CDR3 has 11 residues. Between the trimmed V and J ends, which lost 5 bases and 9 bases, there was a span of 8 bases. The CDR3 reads CASSTRSEQFF. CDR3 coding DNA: TGTGCCAGCAGTACTAGGAGTGAGCAGTTCTTC.

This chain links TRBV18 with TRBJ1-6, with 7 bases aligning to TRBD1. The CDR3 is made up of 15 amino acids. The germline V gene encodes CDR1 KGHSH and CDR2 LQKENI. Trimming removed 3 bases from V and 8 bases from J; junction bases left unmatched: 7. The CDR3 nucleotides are TGTGCCAGCTCACCTAGGACCAGGGGGGATTCACCCCTCCACTTT. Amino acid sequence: CASSPRTRGDSPLHF.

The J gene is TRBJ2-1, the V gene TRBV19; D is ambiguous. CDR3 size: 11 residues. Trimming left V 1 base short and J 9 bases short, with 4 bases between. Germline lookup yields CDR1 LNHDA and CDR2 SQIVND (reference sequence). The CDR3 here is CASSIGFEQFF. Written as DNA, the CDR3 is TGTGCCAGTAGTATAGGTTTTGAGCAGTTCTTC.

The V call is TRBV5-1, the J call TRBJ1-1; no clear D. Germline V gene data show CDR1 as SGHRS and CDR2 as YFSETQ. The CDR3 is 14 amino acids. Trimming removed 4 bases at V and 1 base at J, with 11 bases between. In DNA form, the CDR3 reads TGCGCCAGCAGCGAAGCTTCCGGGAACACTGAAGCTTTCTTT. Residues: CASSEASGNTEAFF. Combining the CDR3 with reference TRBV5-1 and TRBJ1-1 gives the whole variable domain KAGVTQTPRYLIKTRGQQVTLSCSPISGHRSVSWYQQTPGQGLQFLFEYFSETQRNKGNFPGRFSGRQFSNSRSEMNVSTLELGDSALYLCASSEASGNTEAFFGQGTRLTVV.

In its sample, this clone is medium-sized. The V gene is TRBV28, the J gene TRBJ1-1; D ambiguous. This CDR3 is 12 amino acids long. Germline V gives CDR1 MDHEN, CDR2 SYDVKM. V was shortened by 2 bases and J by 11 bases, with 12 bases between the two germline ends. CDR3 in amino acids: CASSLVGESAFF. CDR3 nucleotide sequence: TGTGCCAGCAGTTTAGTCGGGGAATCGGCTTTCTTT.

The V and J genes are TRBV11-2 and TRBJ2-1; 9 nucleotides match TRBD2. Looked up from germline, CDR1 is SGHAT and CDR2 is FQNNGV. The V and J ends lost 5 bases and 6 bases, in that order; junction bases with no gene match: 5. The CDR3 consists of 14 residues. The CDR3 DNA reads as TGTGCCAGCAGCCCGACTAGCGGTCGCAATGAGCAGTTCTTC. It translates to CASSPTSGRNEQFF.

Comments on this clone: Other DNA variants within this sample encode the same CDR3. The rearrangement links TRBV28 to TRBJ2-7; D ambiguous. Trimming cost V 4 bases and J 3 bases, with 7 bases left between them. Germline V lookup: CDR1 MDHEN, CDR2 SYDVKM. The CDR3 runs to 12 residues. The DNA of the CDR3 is TGTGCCAGCAGTTCGACGGACTACGAGCAGTACTTC. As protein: CASSSTDYEQYF.

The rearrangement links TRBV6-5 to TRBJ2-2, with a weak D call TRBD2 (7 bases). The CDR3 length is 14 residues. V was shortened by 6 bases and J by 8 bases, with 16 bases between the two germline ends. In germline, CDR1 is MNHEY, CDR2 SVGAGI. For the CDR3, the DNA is TGTGCCAGCAGCATCTTTCGGGGGGCAGGGGAGCTGTTTTTT. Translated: CASSIFRGAGELFF.

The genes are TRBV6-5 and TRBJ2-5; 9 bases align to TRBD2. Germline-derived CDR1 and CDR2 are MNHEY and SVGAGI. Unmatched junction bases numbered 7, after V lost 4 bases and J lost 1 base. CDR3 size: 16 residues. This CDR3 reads CASSSSAGLAQETQYF. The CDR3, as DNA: TGTGCCAGCAGTTCTAGCGCGGGACTAGCCCAAGAGACCCAGTACTTC.

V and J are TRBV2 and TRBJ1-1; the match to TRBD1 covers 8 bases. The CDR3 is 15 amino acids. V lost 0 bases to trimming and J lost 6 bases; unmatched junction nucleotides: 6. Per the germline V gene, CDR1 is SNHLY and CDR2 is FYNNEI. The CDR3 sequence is CASSEARDRGPEAFF. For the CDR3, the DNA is TGTGCCAGCAGTGAAGCCCGAGACAGGGGCCCTGAAGCTTTCTTT.

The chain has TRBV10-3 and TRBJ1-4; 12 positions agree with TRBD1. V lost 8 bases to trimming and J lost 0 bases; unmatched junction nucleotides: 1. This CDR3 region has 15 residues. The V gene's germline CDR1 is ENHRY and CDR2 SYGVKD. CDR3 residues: CAIGTGGATNEKLFF. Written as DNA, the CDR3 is TGTGCCATCGGGACAGGGGGCGCAACTAATGAAAAACTGTTTTTT.

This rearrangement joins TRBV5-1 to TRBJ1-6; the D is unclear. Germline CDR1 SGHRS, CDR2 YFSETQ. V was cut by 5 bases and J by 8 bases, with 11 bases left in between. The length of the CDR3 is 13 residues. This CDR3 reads CASRLSPDSPLHF. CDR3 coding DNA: TGCGCCAGCAGACTAAGTCCCGATTCACCCCTCCACTTT. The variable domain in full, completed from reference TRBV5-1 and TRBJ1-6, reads KAGVTQTPRYLIKTRGQQVTLSCSPISGHRSVSWYQQTPGQGLQFLFEYFSETQRNKGNFPGRFSGRQFSNSRSEMNVSTLELGDSALYLCASRLSPDSPLHFGNGTRLTVT.

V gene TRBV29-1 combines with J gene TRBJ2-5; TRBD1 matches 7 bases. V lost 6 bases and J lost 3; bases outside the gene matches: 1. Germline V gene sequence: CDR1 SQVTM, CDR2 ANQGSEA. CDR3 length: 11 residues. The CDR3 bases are TGCAGCGTCGGGACAGAAGAGACCCAGTACTTC. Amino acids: CSVGTEETQYF.

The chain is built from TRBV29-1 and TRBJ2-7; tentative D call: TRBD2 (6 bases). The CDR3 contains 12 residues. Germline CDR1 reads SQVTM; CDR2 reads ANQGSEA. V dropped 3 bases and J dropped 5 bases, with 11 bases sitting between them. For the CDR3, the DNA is TGCAGCGTTGAGGAGGGTCAGCACGAGCAGTACTTC. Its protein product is CSVEEGQHEQYF.

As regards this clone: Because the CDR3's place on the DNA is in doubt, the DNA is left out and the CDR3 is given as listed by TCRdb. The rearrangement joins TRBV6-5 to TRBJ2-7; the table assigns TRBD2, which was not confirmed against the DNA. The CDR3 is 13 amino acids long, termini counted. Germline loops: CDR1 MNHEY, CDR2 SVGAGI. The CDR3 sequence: CASSPWAAGAPHF.

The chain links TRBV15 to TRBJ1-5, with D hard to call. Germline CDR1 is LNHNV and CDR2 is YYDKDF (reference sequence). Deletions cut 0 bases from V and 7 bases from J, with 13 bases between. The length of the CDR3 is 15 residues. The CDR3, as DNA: TGTGCCACCAGCAGAGATGGGAAACATAACCAGCCCCAGCATTTT. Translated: CATSRDGKHNQPQHF.

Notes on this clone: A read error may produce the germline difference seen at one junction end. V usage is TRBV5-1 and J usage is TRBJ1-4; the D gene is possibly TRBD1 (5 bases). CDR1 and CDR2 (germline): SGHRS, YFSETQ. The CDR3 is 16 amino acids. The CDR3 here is CASSIRGAQENEKLFF. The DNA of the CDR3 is TGTGCCAGCAGCATACGTGGGGCACAGGAGAATGAAAAACTGTTTTTT. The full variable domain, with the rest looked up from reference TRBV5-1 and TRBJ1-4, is KAGVTQTPRYLIKTRGQQVTLSCSPISGHRSVSWYQQTPGQGLQFLFEYFSETQRNKGNFPGRFSGRQFSNSRSEMNVSTLELGDSALYLCASSIRGAQENEKLFFGSGTQLSVL.

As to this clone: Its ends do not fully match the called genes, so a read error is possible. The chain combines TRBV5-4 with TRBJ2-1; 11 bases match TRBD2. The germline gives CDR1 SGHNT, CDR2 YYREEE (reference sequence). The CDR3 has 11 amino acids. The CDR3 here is CASSLDSGRVF. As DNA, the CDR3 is TGTGCCAGCAGCTTGGATAGCGGGAGGGTCTTC.

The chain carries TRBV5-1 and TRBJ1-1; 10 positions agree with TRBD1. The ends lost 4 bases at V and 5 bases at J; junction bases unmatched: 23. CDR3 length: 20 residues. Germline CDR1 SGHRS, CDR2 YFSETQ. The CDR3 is CASSPGQFPKGQGKVTEAFF. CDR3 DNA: TGCGCCAGCAGCCCAGGACAGTTTCCTAAGGGACAGGGGAAGGTAACTGAAGCTTTCTTT.

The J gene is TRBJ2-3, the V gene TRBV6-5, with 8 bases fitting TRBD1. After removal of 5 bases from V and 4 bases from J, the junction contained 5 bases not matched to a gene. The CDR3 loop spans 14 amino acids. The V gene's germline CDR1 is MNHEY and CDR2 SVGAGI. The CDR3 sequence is CASSPGGRADTQYF. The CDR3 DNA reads TGTGCCAGCAGTCCAGGGGGCAGGGCAGATACGCAGTATTTT.